This T cell receptor (beta chain) came from a study of OX40 agonist ivuxolimab in advanced cancers. Study information: Ivuxolimab is a fully human IgG2 antibody that activates OX40 (CD134).

TCRdb's copy holds only in-frame clones and misses some; the assay was immunoSEQ multiplex PCR. The sample includes 45,000 to 55,000 clones, 88% seen only once; the top ten take around 0.68%. This CDR3 comprises 15 residues. Trimming took off 3 bases at V and 1 base at J, with 12 bases between the two ends. The germline V gene has CDR1 MNHEY and CDR2 SMNVEV (reference sequence). Notes on this clone: Its cognate antigen is unknown.

Whole-study findings and limits: Expansion of clones was among the lowest in partial responders at 0.1-3.0 mg/kg.

The sequencing here drew on CD4+ or CD8+ T cells sorted from blood, taken in a trial of the OX40 agonist ivuxolimab. The chain couples TRBV27 to TRBJ2-5; D may correspond to TRBD1 or TRBD2 (5 bases each). This clonotype was sampled from an adult with an advanced solid tumor such as melanoma, head and neck, liver or kidney cancer. In DNA, the CDR3 is TGTGCCAGCAGTTTCACTCGGGACGCCCAAGAGACCCAGTACTTC. As protein: CASSFTRDAQETQYF.